A selection of T cell receptor beta chains follows, all from one sample in a study of blood T cells in healthy people across ages. Each CDR3 protein gets one entry after TCRdb re-called the 5' RACE reads with MiXCR. The sample lists approximately 780,000 distinct CDR3 sequences, roughly 24% occurring once. The sample was also linked to a second study, of T cells of mothers and their children.

What was sequenced was blood. These receptors all stem from a boy aged 5-17 years in good health. The CDR3 runs from the conserved cysteine through the conserved F or W. A D gene is named only where the DNA matches it firmly. Clone size is stated in some rows and not others, as once, few, many or a class when expanded.

CDR3 DNA,CDR3 protein,CDR3 length,D gene,clone size,J gene,V gene
TGCAGCGTTGCTGAGACTGGCGGCTACACCTTC,CSVAETGGYTF,11,.,.,TRBJ1-2,TRBV29-1
TGTGCCTGGAGCCCCAGGGGGCCTGGCTACACCTTC,CAWSPRGPGYTF,12,TRBD1,.,TRBJ1-2,TRBV30
TGTGCCAGTCAAAGGGTTAACGGCGATGAGCAGTTCTTC,CASQRVNGDEQFF,13,.,.,TRBJ2-1,TRBV12-3/TRBV12-4
TGTGCCAGCAGGAGAGGGACAGGAGAGCAGTACTTC,CASRRGTGEQYF,12,TRBD1,.,TRBJ2-7,TRBV12-3/TRBV12-4
TGTGCCAGCAGTTTCCCCCGCAGGGCCATTAATAGGGGCAATCAGCCCCAGCATTTT,CASSFPRRAINRGNQPQHF,19,.,few,TRBJ1-5,TRBV28
TGTGCCAGCAGTTACTCTCCACTCTCAACGTGGGGCTACACCTTC,CASSYSPLSTWGYTF,15,.,.,TRBJ1-2,TRBV6-6
TGTGCCAGCAACGACGCCGGACAGGGAAGCATTCAGTACTTC,CASNDAGQGSIQYF,14,TRBD1,.,TRBJ2-4,TRBV7-9
TGCAGTGCTACGTTAGCGGGGGTGTACCAAGAGACCCAGTACTTC,CSATLAGVYQETQYF,15,TRBD2,.,TRBJ2-5,TRBV20-1
TGCGCCAGCAGCCAACCCGGGACTAGCGGGGGCCAAGAGACCCAGTACTTC,CASSQPGTSGGQETQYF,17,TRBD2,.,TRBJ2-5,TRBV4-1
TGCAGTGCTAGAGACGACAGAAACTATGGCTACACCTTC,CSARDDRNYGYTF,13,.,.,TRBJ1-2,TRBV20-1
TGTGCCAGCAGCCCCTGGGGTACTAATGAAAAACTGTTTTTT,CASSPWGTNEKLFF,14,.,.,TRBJ1-4,TRBV11-2
TGTGCCACCAGTGATCCGACTAGCGGGGGGACGGATGAGCAGTTCTTC,CATSDPTSGGTDEQFF,16,TRBD2,.,TRBJ2-1,TRBV24-1
TGTGCCAGCAGTTACGGGGCGGGGGGGCCAGGTGAGCAGTTCTTC,CASSYGAGGPGEQFF,15,TRBD2,.,TRBJ2-1,TRBV6-6
TGCAGCGTTGAAGATGGACACAACCAAGAGACCCAGTACTTC,CSVEDGHNQETQYF,14,.,few,TRBJ2-5,TRBV29-1
TGTGCCAGCAGTTTAAGGTACTCCTACGAGCAGTACTTC,CASSLRYSYEQYF,13,.,few,TRBJ2-7,TRBV12-3/TRBV12-4
TGCAGCGTTGAAGATTACAGCACAGATACGCAGTATTTT,CSVEDYSTDTQYF,13,.,.,TRBJ2-3,TRBV29-1
TGTGCCAGCAGCTTAGGGGGGCCTATTACCCTTACCTACAATGAGCAGTTCTTC,CASSLGGPITLTYNEQFF,18,.,few,TRBJ2-1,TRBV7-8
TGTGCCAGCACTATAGGAGGACTAGCGGGGGGGAGCTCCTACGAGCAGTACTTC,CASTIGGLAGGSSYEQYF,18,TRBD2,few,TRBJ2-7,TRBV28
TGTGCCAGCAGCTTAGTTGGCTATAGCTCCTACGAGCAGTACTTC,CASSLVGYSSYEQYF,15,.,few,TRBJ2-7,TRBV11-2
TGCAGCGTTGCACAGCTTAATGAAAAACTGTTTTTT,CSVAQLNEKLFF,12,.,.,TRBJ1-4,TRBV29-1
TGTGCCAGCAGTTGGGACAGGAGCGGTGAAAAACTGTTTTTT,CASSWDRSGEKLFF,14,TRBD1,.,TRBJ1-4,TRBV6-1
TGTGCCAGCAGCCCGAGTGATGGCTACACCTTC,CASSPSDGYTF,11,.,.,TRBJ1-2,TRBV4-2